This record concerns one T cell receptor (beta chain) sequence. Its cognate antigen is unknown. The sample is drawn from a study of cytomegalovirus exposure and HLA in healthy donors. Across the study: Earlier work reported approximately 110 million unique TCR beta sequences from approximately 180 million T cells.

Primers for the PCR totalled 60 Vbeta and 13 Jbeta. Here immunoSEQ multiplex PCR was the method, and the copy in TCRdb shows in-frame clones only, minus some. The data include over 120,000 clones; the top ten clones carry around 0.96%. V was pared by 0 bases and J by 6 bases, with 7 bases of the junction left unmatched. Looked up from germline, CDR1 is SEHNR and CDR2 is FQNEAQ (reference sequence). CDR3 length: 15 amino acids. Findings and caveats of the study: In the analysis, some V segments, TRBV6-2 and TRBV6-3 included, were excluded as indistinguishable. Later analysis reportedly placed an Asian-associated ancestry cluster below the roughly 690-donor mean in N-insertions. The listing of 150 to 200 TCR beta chains classed them as cytomegalovirus-associated.

What was sequenced was PBMCs. The chain combines TRBV7-9 with TRBJ1-1; TRBD1 matches 7 bases. The clonotype was recovered from a male donor in good health and CMV-seronegative. The CDR3 loop reads CASSLAAGGKAEAFF. CDR3 DNA sequence: TGTGCCAGCAGCTTAGCGGCAGGGGGTAAGGCTGAAGCTTTCTTT.